Each of the 8 T cell receptor beta chains below was sequenced from the same sample in a study of cytomegalovirus exposure and HLA in healthy donors. The protocol was immunoSEQ multiplex PCR, while the TCRdb copy is restricted to in-frame clones and leaves out a portion. Of under 50,000 clones in the sample, over 85% were seen once. Sequenced sample: PBMCs. These receptors were obtained from a woman younger than 35 in good health and CMV-seropositive.

CDR3 region: CASSLWGQGADRDTQYF. The CDR3 DNA reads as TGTGCCAGCAGTTTATGGGGTCAGGGGGCAGATAGGGATACGCAGTATTTT. V usage is TRBV28 and J usage is TRBJ2-3; TRBD1 matches at 8 bases. V lost 0 bases, J lost 6 bases, and 11 bases stayed unmatched. The CDR3 has 17 amino acids. Germline loops: CDR1 MDHEN, CDR2 SYDVKM. Full variable domain (remainder filled in from reference TRBV28 and TRBJ2-3): DVKVTQSSRYLVKRTGEKVFLECVQDMDHENMFWYRQDPGLGLRLIYFSYDVKMKEKGDIPEGYSVSREKKERFSLILESASTNQTSMYLCASSLWGQGADRDTQYFGPGTRLTVL.

The chain has TRBV6-6 and TRBJ1-2; D not resolved. V dropped 6 bases and J dropped 6 bases, with 23 bases sitting between them. CDR3 length: 16 amino acids. Germline V gene lookup returns CDR1 MNHNY and CDR2 SVGAGI (reference sequence). CDR3 bases: TGTGCCAGCAGCTCTTCTCTCACAGTCCTATTCGATGGCTACACCTTC. Translation gives CASSSSLTVLFDGYTF.

The genes are TRBV2 and TRBJ2-4, with 8 bases aligning to TRBD2. The germline gives CDR1 SNHLY, CDR2 FYNNEI. The junction had 7 bases not matched to a gene; V was cut back by 6 bases and J by 3 bases. The CDR3 is made up of 15 amino acids. In nucleotides, the CDR3 is TGTGCCAGCAGGGTGAGCGGGAGCGGCAAAAACATTCAGTACTTC. Its translation: CASRVSGSGKNIQYF. The variable domain in full, with the rest retrieved from reference TRBV2 and TRBJ2-4, is EPEVTQTPSHQVTQMGQEVILRCVPISNHLYFYWYRQILGQKVEFLVSFYNNEISEKSEIFDDQFSVERPDGSNFTLKIRSTKLEDSAMYFCASRVSGSGKNIQYFGAGTRLSVL.

The chain joins TRBV5-1 to TRBJ2-7; 9 bases agree with TRBD2. Germline CDR1 is SGHRS and CDR2 is YFSETQ. CDR3 size: 16 residues. Germline trimming cut 4 bases from V and 2 bases from J; bases unmatched to any gene: 10. CDR3 coding DNA: TGCGCCAGCAGCGGAGGGGTTAGCGGGGGACCCTACGAGCAGTACTTC. It is translated as CASSGGVSGGPYEQYF.

This sequence joins TRBV5-4 and TRBJ2-7; TRBD2 aligns across 9 bases. V lost 4 bases and J lost 3; bases outside the gene matches: 11. The CDR3 spans 16 residues. Germline CDR1 is SGHNT and CDR2 is YYREEE (reference sequence). CDR3: CASSASLAGAFYEQYF. Here the CDR3 DNA reads TGTGCCAGCAGCGCAAGCTTAGCGGGAGCTTTCTACGAGCAGTACTTC.

This chain links TRBV7-2 with TRBJ2-7, with TRBD2 matching 8 bases. The J segment lost 3 bases and the V segment lost 4 bases, leaving 11 bases of the junction unmatched. CDR1 is SGHTA and CDR2 is FQGNSA in the germline V gene. The CDR3 spans 16 residues. The CDR3 loop is CASSSGWGGGNYEQYF. CDR3 coding DNA: TGTGCCAGCAGCTCGGGGTGGGGCGGGGGGAACTACGAGCAGTACTTC.

This clone came up once. V is TRBV30 and J is TRBJ2-6; the D is unclear. Per the germline V gene, CDR1 is GTSNPN and CDR2 is SVGIG (reference sequence). The CDR3 length is 15 residues. Trimming stripped 2 bases from V and 1 base from J, with 9 bases between. The CDR3 sequence: CAWSQRFSGANVLTF. DNA for the CDR3: TGTGCCTGGAGTCAGAGGTTTTCTGGGGCCAACGTCCTGACTTTC.

This clone was detected once. V is TRBV6-1 and J is TRBJ2-3; TRBD2 agrees at 9 bases. V gave up 0 bases and J gave up 6 bases; unmatched junction bases: 1. Germline V gene sequence: CDR1 MNHNS, CDR2 SASEGT. The length of the CDR3 is 14 residues. CDR3 sequence: CASSEASGRDTQYF. DNA of the CDR3: TGTGCCAGCAGTGAAGCCAGCGGGAGGGATACGCAGTATTTT.